This is a list of T cell receptor beta chains from one sample in a study of control samples from healthy donors and cancer patients. The table came from immunoSEQ multiplex PCR; TCRdb's copy has only in-frame clones and leaves some out. This sample has around 130,000 clones; around 92% occur once, and the top ten carry about 7.9%. The specimen sequenced was PBMCs. Receptors were obtained from a middle-aged man with head and neck cancer. Both conserved end residues are part of each CDR3. Fields, in order: V gene, clone size, D gene, J gene, CDR3 length, CDR3 protein, CDR3 DNA. D genes are given only for firm matches. Size is omitted from some rows. Given values are once, few, many or a class for expanded clones.

TRBV5-8	.	.	TRBJ2-3	13	CASTPGMADTQYF	TGTGCCAGCACCCCTGGTATGGCCGATACGCAGTATTTT
TRBV19	.	TRBD1	TRBJ2-7	14	CASAPGTGFYEQYF	TGTGCCAGTGCCCCCGGGACAGGGTTCTACGAGCAGTACTTC
TRBV19	.	.	TRBJ2-1	15	CASSNSRSSYNEQFF	TGTGCCAGTAGTAATTCGAGGAGCTCCTACAATGAGCAGTTCTTC
TRBV5-1	.	TRBD1	TRBJ2-1	15	CASSAGQGPHNEQFF	TGCGCCAGCAGCGCAGGACAGGGTCCGCACAATGAGCAGTTCTTC
TRBV5-1	.	TRBD2	TRBJ2-3	14	CASSNLAVTDTQYF	TGCGCCAGCAGCAACCTAGCGGTCACAGATACGCAGTATTTT
TRBV5-4	few	.	TRBJ2-1	16	CASSTRQGNSYNEQFF	TGTGCCAGCAGTACCAGGCAGGGTAACTCCTACAATGAGCAGTTCTTC
TRBV19	.	TRBD2	TRBJ2-1	14	CASHLAGLYNEQFF	TGTGCCAGTCATCTAGCGGGCCTCTACAATGAGCAGTTCTTC
TRBV19	.	TRBD1	TRBJ2-2	14	CASADRGYTGELFF	TGTGCCAGTGCCGACAGGGGCTACACCGGGGAGCTGTTTTTT
TRBV7-4	.	TRBD1	TRBJ1-2	17	CASSSFPGGTGGYGYTF	TGTGCCAGCAGCTCCTTCCCTGGGGGGACAGGAGGGTATGGCTACACCTTC
TRBV5-4	.	.	TRBJ1-1	13	CASSLRDGTEAFF	TGTGCCAGCAGCTTGAGAGATGGCACTGAAGCTTTCTTT
TRBV19	.	TRBD1	TRBJ1-5	15	CASSTGQAGGQPQHF	TGTGCCAGTAGTACAGGACAGGCCGGGGGTCAGCCCCAGCATTTT
TRBV5-4	.	.	TRBJ1-6	15	CASSPGASYNSPLHF	TGTGCCAGCAGCCCCGGGGCCAGCTATAATTCACCCCTCCACTTT
TRBV5-8	few	.	TRBJ2-5	12	CASSFLDNRRNF	TGTGCCAGCAGCTTCCTAGACAATCGGCGGAACTTC
TRBV6-2/TRBV6-3	.	.	TRBJ2-3	16	CASSSGHGFNTDTQYF	TGTGCCAGCAGTTCGGGACACGGGTTCAACACAGATACGCAGTATTTT
TRBV24-1	.	.	TRBJ1-2	14	CATSEGSTNYGYTF	TGTGCCACCAGTGAAGGCAGTACTAACTATGGCTACACCTTC
TRBV12-3/TRBV12-4	.	.	TRBJ2-5	13	CASSLNGQETQYF	TGTGCCAGCAGTTTAAACGGGCAAGAGACCCAGTACTTC
TRBV5-1	.	.	TRBJ1-1	14	CASSLGIGNTEAFF	TGCGCCAGCAGCTTGGGGATAGGAAACACTGAAGCTTTCTTT
TRBV24-1	once	.	TRBJ1-1	16	CATSDSTPEGNTEAFF	TGTGCCACCAGTGATTCGACCCCCGAAGGGAACACTGAAGCTTTCTTT
TRBV5-1	.	TRBD1	TRBJ1-6	14	CASSPDRNNSPLHF	TGCGCCAGCAGCCCGGACAGGAATAATTCACCCCTCCACTTT
TRBV5-1	.	.	TRBJ2-1	13	CASSPPVYNEQFF	TGCGCCAGCAGCCCTCCAGTCTACAATGAGCAGTTCTTC
TRBV19	.	.	TRBJ2-1	13	CASNQQPGTEQFF	TGTGCCAGTAATCAACAACCCGGGACAGAGCAGTTCTTC
TRBV10-3	.	TRBD2	TRBJ2-5	13	CAAGLAGKETQYF	TGTGCCGCGGGACTAGCGGGGAAGGAGACCCAGTACTTC
TRBV3-1/TRBV3-2	.	.	TRBJ2-7	15	CASSQDSSVSYEQYF	TGTGCCAGCAGCCAAGACTCTAGCGTCTCCTACGAGCAGTACTTC
TRBV3-1/TRBV3-2	.	.	TRBJ1-1	15	CASSQDDRSKTEAFF	TGTGCCAGCAGCCAAGATGACAGGTCAAAAACTGAAGCTTTCTTT
TRBV5-1	.	.	TRBJ1-1	13	CASSLGVNTEAFF	TGCGCCAGCAGCCTGGGGGTGAACACTGAAGCTTTCTTT
TRBV5-4	.	.	TRBJ1-6	16	CASSFTISGSNSPLHF	TGTGCCAGCAGCTTCACAATCTCGGGCTCGAATTCACCCCTCCACTTT